This T cell receptor beta chain was obtained from a study of blood T cells in healthy people across ages. For the second PCR, which ran for roughly 6 to 11 cycles, a sample-barcoded 5' primer and a J-beta primer mix were used. The yield of each sample was at least 2.5 million CDR3-containing paired-end reads. A single record per CDR3 protein comes from TCRdb applying MiXCR to the 5' RACE reads. The sample yields about 720,000 distinct CDR3 sequences, 22% seen once. Germline V gene sequence: CDR1 SNHLY, CDR2 FYNNEI. This CDR3 has 15 residues. As regards this clonotype: The junction does not match germline at one end; this may be a read error.

The receptor comes from a man aged 65 to 79 in good health. The genes are TRBV2 and TRBJ2-5; TRBD2 agrees at 10 bases. The DNA end lines up better with TRBJ2-1; the J call may be wrong. The sample taken for sequencing was blood. The CDR3 here is CASSVQRGGLNEQFF. The CDR3 coding sequence is TGTGCTAGCAGTGTCCAGCGGGGGGGACTCAATGAGCAGTTCTTC.